Each of the 22 T cell receptor beta chains below was sequenced from the same sample in a study of OX40 agonist ivuxolimab in advanced cancers. Clones were sequenced by immunoSEQ multiplex PCR, and TCRdb holds only the in-frame ones, with some missing. The sample holds roughly 67,000 clones, roughly 90% seen once. The input for sequencing was CD4+ or CD8+ T cells sorted from blood, taken in a trial of the OX40 agonist ivuxolimab. Source of these receptors: an adult with an advanced solid tumor such as melanoma, head and neck, liver or kidney cancer.

This chain links TRBV9 with TRBJ1-6, with a weak D call TRBD1 (6 bases). CDR1 is SGDLS, CDR2 YYNGEE, per germline. Trimming removed 0 bases from V and 8 bases from J, with 12 bases in between. CDR3 length: 15 residues. The CDR3 coding sequence is TGTGCCAGCAGCGTAGACCAGGGGCATCATTCACCCCTCCACTTT. Amino acid sequence: CASSVDQGHHSPLHF.

In its sample, this clone was seen once. The V call is TRBV27, the J call TRBJ2-1; 13 bases agree with TRBD2. Germline CDR1 reads MNHEY; CDR2 reads SMNVEV (reference sequence). The ends lost 6 bases at V and 10 bases at J; junction bases unmatched: 9. This CDR3 is 15 amino acids long. CDR3 amino acids: CASSPGTSGVGEQFF. DNA for the CDR3: TGTGCCAGCAGCCCCGGGACTAGCGGGGTTGGGGAGCAGTTCTTC.

The chain is built from TRBV30 and TRBJ2-1, with 11 bases lining up with TRBD2. The germline V gene has CDR1 GTSNPN and CDR2 SVGIG (reference sequence). The length of the CDR3 is 15 residues. The V segment lost 0 bases and the J segment 7 bases; nucleotides outside the gene matches: 5. CDR3 loop: CAWSVLAGGPNEQFF. The CDR3 DNA reads as TGTGCCTGGAGTGTCCTAGCGGGGGGACCGAATGAGCAGTTCTTC. Full variable domain (missing parts from reference TRBV30 and TRBJ2-1): SQTIHQWPATLVQPVGSPLSLECTVEGTSNPNLYWYRQAAGRGLQLLFYSVGIGQISSEVPQNLSASRPQDRQFILSSKKLLLSDSGFYLCAWSVLAGGPNEQFFGPGTRLTVL.

The rearrangement links TRBV7-9 to TRBJ1-1; the D gene is possibly TRBD1 (6 bases). This CDR3 spans 14 amino acids. Germline assignment: CDR1 SEHNR and CDR2 FQNEAQ (reference sequence). Trimming left V 3 bases short and J 6 bases short, with 14 bases between. The CDR3 region has the DNA TGTGCCAGCAGCTTCGGGGGCGCGAGCGCTGAAGCTTTCTTT. Protein: CASSFGGASAEAFF.

V and J are TRBV9 and TRBJ1-5; TRBD1 agrees at 7 bases. V was pared by 3 bases and J by 3 bases, with 3 bases of the junction left unmatched. Per germline, CDR1 SGDLS and CDR2 YYNGEE. The CDR3 has 14 residues. Written as DNA, the CDR3 is TGTGCCAGCAGCGACGACAGGGACAATCAGCCCCAGCATTTT. This sequence encodes CASSDDRDNQPQHF.

This clone was found once. The chain is built from TRBV7-9 and TRBJ2-7; no definite D call. The germline V and J ends were trimmed by 5 bases and 7 bases, with 12 bases remaining between them. The CDR3 runs to 12 residues. CDR1 SEHNR and CDR2 FQNEAQ come from the germline V gene (reference sequence). The CDR3 sequence: CASSPSAREQYF. CDR3 in DNA: TGTGCCAGCAGCCCTTCCGCGAGGGAGCAGTACTTC.

The V call is TRBV13, the J call TRBJ2-7, with D perhaps being TRBD1 or TRBD2 (5 bases each). The V end lost 8 bases, the J end lost 0 bases, and 14 bases lay between the germline ends. The CDR3 contains 14 residues. The germline gives CDR1 PRHDT, CDR2 FYEKMQ (reference sequence). CDR3 DNA sequence: TGTGCCAGCGGGACGGGGTCGAGCTCCTACGAGCAGTACTTC. Its translation is CASGTGSSSYEQYF.

This sequence joins TRBV7-8 and TRBJ1-1, with D perhaps TRBD1 (5 bases). The CDR3 sequence is 14 residues long. V dropped 8 bases and J dropped 3 bases, with 16 bases sitting between them. CDR1 is SGHVS and CDR2 is FQNEAQ in the germline V gene. CDR3 protein: CASEGRGGDTEAFF. The DNA for the CDR3 is TGTGCCAGCGAGGGGCGCGGCGGGGACACTGAAGCTTTCTTT.

Written as DNA, the CDR3 is TGTGCCAGCAGCTTAGCGGGGCCCTCCTACGAGCAGTACTTC. Amino acids: CASSLAGPSYEQYF. The rearrangement uses TRBV11-2 and TRBJ2-7; either TRBD1 or TRBD2 may fit D (5 bases each). V lost 1 base, J lost 0 bases, and 7 bases lay in between. This CDR3 contains 14 residues. Germline CDR1 is SGHAT and CDR2 is FQNNGV.

Comments on this clone: A read error may produce the germline difference seen at one junction end. The chain is built from TRBV27 and TRBJ2-1, with 7 bases identical to TRBD1. Germline V gives CDR1 MNHEY, CDR2 SMNVEV (reference sequence). This CDR3 spans 15 amino acids. The CDR3 DNA sequence: TGTGCCGGCAGACTCGGGACAGTTTCCAACAATGAGCAGTTCTTC. Protein product: CAGRLGTVSNNEQFF.

The chain uses TRBV13 and TRBJ1-5; D gene uncertain. This CDR3 region has 14 residues. V lost 4 bases to trimming and J lost 4 bases, with 11 bases between them. The germline V gene has CDR1 PRHDT and CDR2 FYEKMQ (reference sequence). CDR3 residues: CASSSRHENQPQHF. The CDR3, as DNA: TGTGCCAGCAGCTCTCGACACGAAAATCAGCCCCAGCATTTT.

The chain links TRBV5-4 to TRBJ2-1; 8 nucleotides align to TRBD2. CDR3 length: 16 amino acids. CDR1 and CDR2 (germline): SGHNT, YYREEE (reference sequence). Losses at the gene ends were 0 bases for V and 5 bases for J; bases not matched to a gene: 7. The CDR3 coding sequence is TGTGCCAGCAGCTTGGTTATGGGACTAGACCACAATGAGCAGTTCTTC. It is translated as CASSLVMGLDHNEQFF. The whole variable domain, remainder taken from reference TRBV5-4 and TRBJ2-1, is ETGVTQSPTHLIKTRGQQVTLRCSSQSGHNTVSWYQQALGQGPQFIFQYYREEENGRGNFPPRFSGLQFPNYSSELNVNALELDDSALYLCASSLVMGLDHNEQFFGPGTRLTVL.

The chain couples TRBV2 to TRBJ2-4; D assignment may be TRBD1 or TRBD2 (5 bases each). Trimming pared 3 bases from V and 0 bases from J, leaving 9 bases between. This CDR3 region has 15 residues. CDR1 and CDR2 (germline): SNHLY, FYNNEI. CDR3 residues: CASSEGVPAKNIQYF. The CDR3 coding sequence is TGTGCCAGCAGTGAGGGGGTCCCAGCCAAAAACATTCAGTACTTC. Drawing the rest from reference TRBV2 and TRBJ2-4, the complete variable domain is EPEVTQTPSHQVTQMGQEVILRCVPISNHLYFYWYRQILGQKVEFLVSFYNNEISEKSEIFDDQFSVERPDGSNFTLKIRSTKLEDSAMYFCASSEGVPAKNIQYFGAGTRLSVL.

The rearrangement joins TRBV9 to TRBJ1-1; D uncertain. This CDR3 contains 17 residues. Germline V CDR1 and CDR2: SGDLS, YYNGEE. Trimming took off 0 bases at V and 0 bases at J, with 15 bases between the two ends. The CDR3 DNA reads as TGTGCCAGCAGCGTAGTGTTAGGAGGAGAGATGAACACTGAAGCTTTCTTT. It encodes CASSVVLGGEMNTEAFF.

The genes are TRBV29-1 and TRBJ2-3; 9 bases agree with TRBD1. Germline values: CDR1 SQVTM, CDR2 ANQGSEA. Trimming took 6 bases from V and 5 from J; bases not matched to a gene: 9. The CDR3 is made up of 14 amino acids. The CDR3 sequence is CSVEWTGAGDTQYF. CDR3 DNA sequence: TGCAGCGTGGAATGGACAGGGGCCGGAGATACGCAGTATTTT.

The CDR3 loop reads CASSQSGQLNTEAFF. CDR3 nucleotide sequence: TGCGCCAGCAGCCAATCGGGACAGTTGAACACTGAAGCTTTCTTT. The chain uses TRBV4-1 and TRBJ1-1; 7 bases map to TRBD1. Per germline, CDR1 MGHRA and CDR2 YSYEKL. The ends lost 2 bases at V and 0 bases at J; junction bases unmatched: 3. The length of the CDR3 is 15 residues.

The CDR3 is CASEKNPNPNPNYGYTF. The CDR3 bases are TGTGCCAGCGAAAAAAACCCTAACCCTAACCCTAACTATGGCTACACCTTC. The chain joins TRBV2 to TRBJ1-2; no definite D call. This CDR3 is built from 17 residues. Trimming pared 8 bases from V and 0 bases from J, leaving 22 bases between. The V gene's germline CDR1 is SNHLY and CDR2 FYNNEI.

There are a few counts of this clone. The V and J genes are TRBV6-5 and TRBJ1-1, with D uncertain. The ends were cut back, 10 bases at V and 2 bases at J, with 8 bases in the middle. Germline V CDR1 and CDR2: MNHEY, SVGAGI. This CDR3 has 11 residues. The CDR3 region has the DNA TGTGCCACACACGGAAACACTGAAGCTTTCTTT. It is translated as CATHGNTEAFF.

The genes are TRBV11-2 and TRBJ2-7; D remains ambiguous. Germline CDR1 reads SGHAT; CDR2 reads FQNNGV. V was trimmed by 0 bases and J by 4 bases, leaving 13 bases between them. CDR3 size: 15 residues. The CDR3 nucleotides are TGTGCCAGCAGCTTAGAATTTAGGGCAGAATACGAGCAGTACTTC. Its translation is CASSLEFRAEYEQYF.

The chain couples TRBV4-1 to TRBJ1-3; no firm D call. The CDR3 is 12 residues long. CDR1 and CDR2 (germline): MGHRA, YSYEKL. Trimming removed 0 bases from V and 6 bases from J, with 3 bases in between. The CDR3 here is CASSQDENTIYF. CDR3 DNA: TGCGCCAGCAGCCAAGACGAAAACACCATATATTTT.

The V and J genes are TRBV27 and TRBJ2-7; D may be TRBD1 or TRBD2 (5 bases each). Germline V gene sequence: CDR1 MNHEY, CDR2 SMNVEV (reference sequence). The V gene lost 5 bases and the J gene lost 3 bases, with 14 bases spanning the gap. This CDR3 comprises 14 residues. DNA for the CDR3: TGTGCCAGCAGTGAACCTGGGACGGTCTACGAGCAGTACTTC. It yields the protein CASSEPGTVYEQYF.

This rearrangement joins TRBV9 to TRBJ2-7; TRBD1 agrees at 7 bases. This CDR3 region has 14 residues. Per germline, CDR1 SGDLS and CDR2 YYNGEE. V lost 0 bases to trimming and J lost 3 bases; unmatched junction nucleotides: 3. The CDR3 bases are TGTGCCAGCAGCGTAGGGGACAGCAGCTACGAGCAGTACTTC. As protein: CASSVGDSSYEQYF.